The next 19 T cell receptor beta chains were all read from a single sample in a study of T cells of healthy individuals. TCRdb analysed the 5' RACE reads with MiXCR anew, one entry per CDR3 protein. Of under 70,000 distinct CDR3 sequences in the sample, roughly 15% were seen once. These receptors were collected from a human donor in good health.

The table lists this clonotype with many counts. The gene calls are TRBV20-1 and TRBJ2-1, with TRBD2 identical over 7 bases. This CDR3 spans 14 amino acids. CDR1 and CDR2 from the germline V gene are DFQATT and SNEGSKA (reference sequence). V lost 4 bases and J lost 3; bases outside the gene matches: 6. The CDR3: CSATKRDVYNEQFF. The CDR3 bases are TGCAGTGCTACGAAGCGGGACGTCTACAATGAGCAGTTCTTC.

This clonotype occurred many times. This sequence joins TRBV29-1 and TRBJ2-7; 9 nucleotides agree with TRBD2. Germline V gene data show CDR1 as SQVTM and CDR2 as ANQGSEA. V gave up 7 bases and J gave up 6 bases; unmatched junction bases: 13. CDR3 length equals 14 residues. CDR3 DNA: TGCAGCGCGGCCGGACTAGCGTCTTTTGGCGAGCAGTACTTC. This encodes CSAAGLASFGEQYF.

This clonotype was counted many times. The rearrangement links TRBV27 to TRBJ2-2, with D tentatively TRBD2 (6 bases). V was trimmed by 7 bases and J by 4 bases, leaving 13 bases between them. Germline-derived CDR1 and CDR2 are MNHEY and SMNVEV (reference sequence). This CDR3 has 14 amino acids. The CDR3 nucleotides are TGTGCCAGCATAACTAGCCAGCCCACCGGGGAGCTGTTTTTT. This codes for CASITSQPTGELFF.

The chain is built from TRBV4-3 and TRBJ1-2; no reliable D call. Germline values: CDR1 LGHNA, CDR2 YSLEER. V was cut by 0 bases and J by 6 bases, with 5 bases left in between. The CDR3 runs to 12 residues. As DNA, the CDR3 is TGCGCCAGCAGCCAAGATAAGGATGGCTACACCTTC. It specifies CASSQDKDGYTF.

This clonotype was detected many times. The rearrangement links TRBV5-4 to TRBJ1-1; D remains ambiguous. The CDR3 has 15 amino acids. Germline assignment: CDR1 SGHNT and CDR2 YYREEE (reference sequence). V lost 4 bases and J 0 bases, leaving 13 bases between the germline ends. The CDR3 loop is CASSGYQELNTEAFF. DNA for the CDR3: TGTGCCAGCAGCGGTTACCAGGAGCTGAACACTGAAGCTTTCTTT.

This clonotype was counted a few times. CDR3 coding DNA: TGTGCCAGCAGCCAAGATCCCGAGACTGAAGCTTTCTTT. This gives the protein CASSQDPETEAFF. The chain employs TRBV4-2 and TRBJ1-1; D gene unclear. This CDR3 is built from 13 residues. Germline CDR1 LGHNA, CDR2 YNFKEQ. V was pared by 0 bases and J by 5 bases, with 7 bases between.

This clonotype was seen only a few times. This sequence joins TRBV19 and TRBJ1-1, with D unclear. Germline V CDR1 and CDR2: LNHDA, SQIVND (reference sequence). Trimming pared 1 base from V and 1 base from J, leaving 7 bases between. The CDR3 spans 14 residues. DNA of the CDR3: TGTGCCAGTAGTATAGTTCCGGGGAACACTGAAGCTTTCTTT. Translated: CASSIVPGNTEAFF.

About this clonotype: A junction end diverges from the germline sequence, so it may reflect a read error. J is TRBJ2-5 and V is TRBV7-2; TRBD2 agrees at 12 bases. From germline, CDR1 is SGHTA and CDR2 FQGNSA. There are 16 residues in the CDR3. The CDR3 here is CASSEKLAGGQKTQYF. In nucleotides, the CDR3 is TGTGCCAGCAGCGAAAAACTAGCGGGGGGCCAAAAGACCCAGTACTTC.

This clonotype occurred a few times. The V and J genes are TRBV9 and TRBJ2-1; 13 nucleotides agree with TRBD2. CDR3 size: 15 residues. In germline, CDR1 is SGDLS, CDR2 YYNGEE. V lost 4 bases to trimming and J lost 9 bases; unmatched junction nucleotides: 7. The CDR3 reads CASSPTSGRAGEQFF. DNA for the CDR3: TGTGCCAGCAGCCCTACTAGCGGGAGGGCTGGTGAGCAGTTCTTC.

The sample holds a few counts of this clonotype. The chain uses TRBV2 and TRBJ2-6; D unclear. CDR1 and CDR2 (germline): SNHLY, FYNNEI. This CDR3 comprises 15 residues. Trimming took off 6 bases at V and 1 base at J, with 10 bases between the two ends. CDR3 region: CASSPGASGANVLTF. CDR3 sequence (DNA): TGTGCCAGCAGCCCAGGAGCTTCTGGGGCCAACGTCCTGACTTTC.

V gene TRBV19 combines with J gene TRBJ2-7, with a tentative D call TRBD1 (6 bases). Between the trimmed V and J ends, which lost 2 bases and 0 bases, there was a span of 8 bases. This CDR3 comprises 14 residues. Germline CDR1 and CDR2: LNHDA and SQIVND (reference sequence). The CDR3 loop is CASSITDSSYEQYF. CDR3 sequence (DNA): TGTGCCAGTAGTATAACGGACAGCTCCTACGAGCAGTACTTC.

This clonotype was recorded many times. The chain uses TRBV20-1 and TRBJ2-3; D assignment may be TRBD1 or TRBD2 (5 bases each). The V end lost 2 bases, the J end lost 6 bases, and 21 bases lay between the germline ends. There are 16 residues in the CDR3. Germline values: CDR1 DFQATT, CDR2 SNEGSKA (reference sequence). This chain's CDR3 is CSARSSGTGVVDTQYF. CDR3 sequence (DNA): TGCAGTGCTAGATCATCCGGGACCGGAGTCGTGGATACGCAGTATTTT.

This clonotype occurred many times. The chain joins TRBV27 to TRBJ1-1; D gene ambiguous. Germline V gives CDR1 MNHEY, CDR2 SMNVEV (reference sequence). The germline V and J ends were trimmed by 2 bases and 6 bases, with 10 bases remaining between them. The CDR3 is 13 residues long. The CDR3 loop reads CASSLGRFSEAFF. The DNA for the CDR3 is TGTGCCAGCAGTTTAGGGCGGTTTTCTGAAGCTTTCTTT.

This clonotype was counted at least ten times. This CDR3 is CSVGGQGDTEAFF. As DNA, the CDR3 is TGCAGCGTCGGGGGACAGGGGGACACTGAAGCTTTCTTT. The chain employs TRBV29-1 and TRBJ1-1, with 11 bases lining up with TRBD1. V was clipped by 6 bases and J by 3 bases; unmatched bases: 3. The CDR3 has 13 residues. Germline CDR1 is SQVTM and CDR2 is ANQGSEA.

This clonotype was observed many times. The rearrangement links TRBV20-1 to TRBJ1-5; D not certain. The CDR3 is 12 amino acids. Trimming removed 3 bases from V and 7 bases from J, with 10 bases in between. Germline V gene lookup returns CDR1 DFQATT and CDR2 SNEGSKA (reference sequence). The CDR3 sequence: CSASPGAQPQHF. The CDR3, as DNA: TGCAGTGCTAGCCCAGGCGCCCAGCCCCAGCATTTT.

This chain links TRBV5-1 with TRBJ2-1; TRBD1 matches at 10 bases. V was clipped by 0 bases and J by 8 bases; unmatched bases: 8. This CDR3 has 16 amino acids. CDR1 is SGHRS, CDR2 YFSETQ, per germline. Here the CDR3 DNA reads TGCGCCAGCAGCTTGGTAGGGACAGGGGCGATCGATGAGCAGTTCTTC. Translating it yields CASSLVGTGAIDEQFF.

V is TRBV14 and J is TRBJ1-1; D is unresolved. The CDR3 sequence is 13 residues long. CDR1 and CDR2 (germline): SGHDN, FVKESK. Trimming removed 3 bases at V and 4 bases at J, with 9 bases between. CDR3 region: CASSQGDGTEAFF. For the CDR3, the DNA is TGTGCCAGCAGCCAGGGAGATGGCACTGAAGCTTTCTTT.

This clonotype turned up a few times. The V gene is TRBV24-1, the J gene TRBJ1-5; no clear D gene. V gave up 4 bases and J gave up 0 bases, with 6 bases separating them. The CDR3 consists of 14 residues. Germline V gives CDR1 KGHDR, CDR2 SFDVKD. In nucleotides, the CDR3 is TGTGCCACCAGTGACTATTATAGCAATCAGCCCCAGCATTTT. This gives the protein CATSDYYSNQPQHF.

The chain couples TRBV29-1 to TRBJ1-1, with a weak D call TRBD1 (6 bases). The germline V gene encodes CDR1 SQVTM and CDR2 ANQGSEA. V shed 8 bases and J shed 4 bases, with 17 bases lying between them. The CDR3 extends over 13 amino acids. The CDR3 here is CSFFRGPSTEAFF. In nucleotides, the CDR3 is TGCAGCTTCTTCAGGGGCCCTTCCACTGAAGCTTTCTTT.